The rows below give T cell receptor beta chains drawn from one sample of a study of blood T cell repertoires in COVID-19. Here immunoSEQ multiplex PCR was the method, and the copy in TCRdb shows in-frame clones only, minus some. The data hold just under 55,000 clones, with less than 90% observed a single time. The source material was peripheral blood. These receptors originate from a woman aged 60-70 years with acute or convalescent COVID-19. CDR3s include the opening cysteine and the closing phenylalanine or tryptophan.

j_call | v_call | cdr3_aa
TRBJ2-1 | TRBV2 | CASSEERLAGDNEQFF
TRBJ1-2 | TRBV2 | CASSEGERYGYTF
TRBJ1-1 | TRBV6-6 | CASSGQGIGTEAFF
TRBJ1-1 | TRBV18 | CASSQQGAGMNTEAFF
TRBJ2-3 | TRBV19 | CASSMDFRGVVTQYF
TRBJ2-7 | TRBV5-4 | CASSFLGGGEQYF
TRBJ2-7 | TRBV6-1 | CASSEYGYEQYF
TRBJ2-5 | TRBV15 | CATSREAQVRETQYF
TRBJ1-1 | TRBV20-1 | CSASQGMNTEAFF
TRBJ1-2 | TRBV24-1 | CATSRGDYGYTF
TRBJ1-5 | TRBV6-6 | CASSYLGQGNQPQHF
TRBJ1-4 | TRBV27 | CASSLRGTNEKLFF
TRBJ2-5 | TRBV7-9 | CASSLSLRGTETQYF
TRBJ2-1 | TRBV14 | CASSQDWGGSPYNEQFF
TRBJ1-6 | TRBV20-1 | CSASWDRGPSYNSPLHF
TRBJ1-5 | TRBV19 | CASTKGAGQPQHF
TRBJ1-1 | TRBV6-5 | CASSSSGSLREAFF
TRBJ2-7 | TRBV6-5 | CASSSGQGDAYEQYF